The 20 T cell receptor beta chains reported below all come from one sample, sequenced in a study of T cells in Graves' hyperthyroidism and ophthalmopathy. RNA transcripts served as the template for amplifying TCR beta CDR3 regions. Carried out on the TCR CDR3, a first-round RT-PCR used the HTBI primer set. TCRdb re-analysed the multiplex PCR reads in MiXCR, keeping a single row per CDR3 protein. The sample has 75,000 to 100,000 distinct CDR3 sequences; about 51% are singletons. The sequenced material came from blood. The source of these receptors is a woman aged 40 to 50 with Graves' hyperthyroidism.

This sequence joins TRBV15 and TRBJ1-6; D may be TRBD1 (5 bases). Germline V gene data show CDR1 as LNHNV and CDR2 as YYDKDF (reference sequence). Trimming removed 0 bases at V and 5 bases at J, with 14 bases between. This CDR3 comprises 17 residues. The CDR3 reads CATSRDPGTGNNSPLHF. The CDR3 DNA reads TGTGCCACCAGCAGAGATCCGGGGACGGGTAATAATTCACCCCTCCACTTT.

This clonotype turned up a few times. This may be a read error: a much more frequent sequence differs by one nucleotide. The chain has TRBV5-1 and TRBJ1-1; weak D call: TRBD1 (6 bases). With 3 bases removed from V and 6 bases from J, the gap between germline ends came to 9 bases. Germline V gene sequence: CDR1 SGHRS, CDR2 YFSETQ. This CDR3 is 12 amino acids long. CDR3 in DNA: TGCGCCAGCAGCTGGCCAGGGGCTGAAGCTTTCTTT. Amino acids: CASSWPGAEAFF.

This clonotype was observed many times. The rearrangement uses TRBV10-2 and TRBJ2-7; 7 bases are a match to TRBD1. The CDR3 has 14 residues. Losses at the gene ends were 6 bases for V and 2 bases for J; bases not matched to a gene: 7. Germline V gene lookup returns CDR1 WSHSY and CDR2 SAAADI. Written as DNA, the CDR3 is TGCGCCAGCAGGGACACGACAGGGCCCTACGAGCAGTACTTC. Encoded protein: CASRDTTGPYEQYF.

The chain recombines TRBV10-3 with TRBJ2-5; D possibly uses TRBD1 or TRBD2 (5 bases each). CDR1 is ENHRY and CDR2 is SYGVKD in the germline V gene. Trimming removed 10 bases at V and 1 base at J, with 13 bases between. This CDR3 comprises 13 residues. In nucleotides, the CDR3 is TGTGCCACTGGGGGAGCGATCCAAGAGACCCAGTACTTC. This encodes CATGGAIQETQYF.

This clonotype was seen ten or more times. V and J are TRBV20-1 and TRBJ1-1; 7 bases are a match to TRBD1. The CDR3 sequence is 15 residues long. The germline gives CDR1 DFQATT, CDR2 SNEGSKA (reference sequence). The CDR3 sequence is CRAFRDSIKRTEAFF. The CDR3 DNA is TGCAGGGCTTTCCGGGACAGTATCAAGCGGACTGAAGCTTTCTTT.

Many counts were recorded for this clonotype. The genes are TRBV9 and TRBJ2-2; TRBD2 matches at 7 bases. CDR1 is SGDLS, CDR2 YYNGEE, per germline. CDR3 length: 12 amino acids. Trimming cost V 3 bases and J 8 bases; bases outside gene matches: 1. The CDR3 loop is CASSAGGGELFF. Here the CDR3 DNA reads TGTGCCAGCAGCGCGGGGGGAGGGGAGCTGTTTTTT.

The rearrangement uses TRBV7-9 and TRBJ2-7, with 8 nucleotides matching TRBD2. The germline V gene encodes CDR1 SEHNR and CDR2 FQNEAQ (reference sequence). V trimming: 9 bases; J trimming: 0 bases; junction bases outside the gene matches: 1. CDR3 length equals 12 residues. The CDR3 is CASREGSYEQYF. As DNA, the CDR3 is TGTGCCAGTCGGGAGGGCTCCTACGAGCAGTACTTC. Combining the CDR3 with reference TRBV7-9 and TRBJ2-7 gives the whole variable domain DTGVSQNPRHKITKRGQNVTFRCDPISEHNRLYWYRQTLGQGPEFLTYFQNEAQLEKSRLLSDRFSAERPKGSFSTLEIQRTEQGDSAMYLCASREGSYEQYFGPGTRLTVT.

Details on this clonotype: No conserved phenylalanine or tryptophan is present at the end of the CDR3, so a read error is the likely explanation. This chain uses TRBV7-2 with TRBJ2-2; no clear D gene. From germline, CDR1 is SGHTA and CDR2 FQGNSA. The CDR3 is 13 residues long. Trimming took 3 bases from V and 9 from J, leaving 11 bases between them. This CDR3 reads CASSFGGKRELFL. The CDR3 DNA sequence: TGTGCCAGCAGCTTCGGTGGGAAAAGGGAGCTGTTTCTT.

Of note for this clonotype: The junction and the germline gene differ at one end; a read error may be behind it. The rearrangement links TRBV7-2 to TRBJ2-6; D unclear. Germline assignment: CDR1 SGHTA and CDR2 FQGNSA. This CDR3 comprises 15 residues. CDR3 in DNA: TGTGCCAGCAGATTAGGCCGTTCTGGGGCCAACGTCCTGACTTTC. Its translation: CASRLGRSGANVLTF.

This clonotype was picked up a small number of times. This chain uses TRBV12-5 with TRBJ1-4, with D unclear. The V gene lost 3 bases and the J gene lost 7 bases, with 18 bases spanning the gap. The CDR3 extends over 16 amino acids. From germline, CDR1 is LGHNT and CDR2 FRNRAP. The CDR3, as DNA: TGTGCTAGTGGTTTTTATAGGGAATCGTTGGGTGAAAAACTGTTTTTT. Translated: CASGFYRESLGEKLFF.

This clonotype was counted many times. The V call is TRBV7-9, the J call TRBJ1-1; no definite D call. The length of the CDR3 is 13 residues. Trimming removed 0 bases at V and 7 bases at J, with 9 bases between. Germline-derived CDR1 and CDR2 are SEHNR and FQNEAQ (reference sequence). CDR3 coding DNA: TGTGCCAGCAGCTTAGCGAGGTCCGTTGAAGCTTTCTTT. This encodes CASSLARSVEAFF.

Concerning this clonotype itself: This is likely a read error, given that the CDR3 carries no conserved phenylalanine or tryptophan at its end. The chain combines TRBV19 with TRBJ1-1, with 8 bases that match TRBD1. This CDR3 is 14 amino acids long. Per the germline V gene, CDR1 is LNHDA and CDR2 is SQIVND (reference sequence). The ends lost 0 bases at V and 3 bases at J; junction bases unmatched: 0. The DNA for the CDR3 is TGTGCCAGTAGTATAGACAGGGGGCACACTGAAGCTTTCTCT. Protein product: CASSIDRGHTEAFS.

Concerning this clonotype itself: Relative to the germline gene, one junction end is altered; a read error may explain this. CDR3 residues: CATSAQVSDQPQHF. The CDR3 nucleotides are TGTGCCACCAGTGCCCAGGTTAGCGATCAGCCCCAGCATTTT. The chain couples TRBV24-1 to TRBJ1-5; unclear D gene. Germline V lookup: CDR1 KGHDR, CDR2 SFDVKD. CDR3 length equals 14 residues.

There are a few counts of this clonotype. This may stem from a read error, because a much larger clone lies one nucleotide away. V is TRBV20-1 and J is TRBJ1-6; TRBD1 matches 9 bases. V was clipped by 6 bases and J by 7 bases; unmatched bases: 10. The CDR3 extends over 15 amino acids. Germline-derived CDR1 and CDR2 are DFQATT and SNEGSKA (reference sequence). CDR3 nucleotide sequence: TGCAGTGCCTCCGAACAGGGGGCGCAGAATTCACCCCTCCACTTT. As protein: CSASEQGAQNSPLHF.

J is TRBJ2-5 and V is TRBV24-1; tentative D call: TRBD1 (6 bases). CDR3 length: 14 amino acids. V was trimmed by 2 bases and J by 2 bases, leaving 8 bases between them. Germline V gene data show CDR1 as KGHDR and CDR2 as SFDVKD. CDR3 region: CATSDSGVQETQYF. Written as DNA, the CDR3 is TGTGCCACCAGTGATTCAGGGGTTCAAGAGACCCAGTACTTC.

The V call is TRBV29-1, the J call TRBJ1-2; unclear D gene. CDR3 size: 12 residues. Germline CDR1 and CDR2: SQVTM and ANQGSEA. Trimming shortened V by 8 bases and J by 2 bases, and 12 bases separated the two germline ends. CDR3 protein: CSLTDGNYGYTF. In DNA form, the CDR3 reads TGCAGCCTAACAGACGGGAACTATGGCTACACCTTC.

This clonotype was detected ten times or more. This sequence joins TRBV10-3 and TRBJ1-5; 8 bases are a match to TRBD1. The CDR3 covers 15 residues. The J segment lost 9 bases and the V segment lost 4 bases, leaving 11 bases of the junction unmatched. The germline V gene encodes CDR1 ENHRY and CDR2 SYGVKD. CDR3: CAISGEDRAPGPQHF. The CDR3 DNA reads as TGTGCCATCAGTGGTGAGGACAGGGCACCGGGGCCCCAGCATTTT.

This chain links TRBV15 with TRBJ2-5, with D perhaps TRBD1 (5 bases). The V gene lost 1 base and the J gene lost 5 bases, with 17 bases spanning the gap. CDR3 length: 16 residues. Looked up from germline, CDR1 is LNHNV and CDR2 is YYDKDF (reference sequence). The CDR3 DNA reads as TGTGCCACCAGCAGAGGGGGCGGCTCCCAAAGGGAGACCCAGTACTTC. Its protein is CATSRGGGSQRETQYF.

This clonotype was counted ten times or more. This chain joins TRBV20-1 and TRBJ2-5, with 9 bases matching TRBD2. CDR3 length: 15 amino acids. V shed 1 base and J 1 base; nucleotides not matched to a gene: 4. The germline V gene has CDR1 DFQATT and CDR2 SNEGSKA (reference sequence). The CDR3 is CSARVSGSAQETQYF. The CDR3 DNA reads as TGCAGTGCTAGAGTTAGCGGGAGCGCCCAAGAGACCCAGTACTTC.

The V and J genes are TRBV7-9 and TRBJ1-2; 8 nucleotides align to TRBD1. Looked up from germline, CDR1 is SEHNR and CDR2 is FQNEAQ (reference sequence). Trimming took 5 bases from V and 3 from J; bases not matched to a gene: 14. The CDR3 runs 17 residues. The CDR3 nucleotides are TGTGCCAGCAGCGGACAGGGTGGGGAGACCCAGTACTATGGCTACACCTTC. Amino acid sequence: CASSGQGGETQYYGYTF.